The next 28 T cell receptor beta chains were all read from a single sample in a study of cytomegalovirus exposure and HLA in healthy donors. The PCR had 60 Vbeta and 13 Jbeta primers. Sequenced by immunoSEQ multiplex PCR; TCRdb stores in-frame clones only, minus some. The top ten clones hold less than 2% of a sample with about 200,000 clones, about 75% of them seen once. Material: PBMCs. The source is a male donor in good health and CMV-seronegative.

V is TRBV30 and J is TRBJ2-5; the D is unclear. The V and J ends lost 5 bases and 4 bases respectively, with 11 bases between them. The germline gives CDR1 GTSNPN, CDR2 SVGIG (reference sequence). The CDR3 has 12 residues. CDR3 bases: TGTGCCTGGGGGCCGATCCGAGAGACCCAGTACTTC. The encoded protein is CAWGPIRETQYF.

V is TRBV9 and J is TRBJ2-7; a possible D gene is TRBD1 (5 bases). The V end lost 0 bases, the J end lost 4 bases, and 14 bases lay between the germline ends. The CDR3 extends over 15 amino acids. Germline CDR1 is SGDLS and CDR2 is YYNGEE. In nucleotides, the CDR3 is TGTGCCAGCAGCGTAGAGTCTAGGGGATCTTACGAGCAGTACTTC. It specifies CASSVESRGSYEQYF.

The chain's CDR3 is CSVFSSGTLNSRTPSYGYTF. The CDR3 DNA is TGCAGCGTTTTCTCTAGCGGGACCTTAAATTCCCGGACCCCCTCCTATGGCTACACCTTC. The J gene is TRBJ1-2, the V gene TRBV29-1; possibly TRBD1 for D (5 bases). The CDR3 has 20 residues. The V end lost 5 bases, the J end lost 4 bases, and 35 bases lay between the germline ends. Germline loops: CDR1 SQVTM, CDR2 ANQGSEA.

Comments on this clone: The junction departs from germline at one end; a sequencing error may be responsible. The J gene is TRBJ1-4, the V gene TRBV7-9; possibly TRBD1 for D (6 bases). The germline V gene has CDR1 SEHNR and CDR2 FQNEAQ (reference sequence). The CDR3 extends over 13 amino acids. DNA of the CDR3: TGTTCCAGCAGCTTAAGGGGGGGCGAAAAACTGTTTTTT. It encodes CSSSLRGGEKLFF.

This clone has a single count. CDR3 residues: CASSVASGTIYEQYF. The CDR3 region has the DNA TGTGCCAGCAGCGTAGCTAGCGGGACTATCTACGAGCAGTACTTC. The rearrangement joins TRBV9 to TRBJ2-7, with 9 bases matching TRBD2. The CDR3 has 15 amino acids. CDR1 SGDLS and CDR2 YYNGEE come from the germline V gene. After removal of 0 bases from V and 3 bases from J, the junction contained 4 bases not matched to a gene.

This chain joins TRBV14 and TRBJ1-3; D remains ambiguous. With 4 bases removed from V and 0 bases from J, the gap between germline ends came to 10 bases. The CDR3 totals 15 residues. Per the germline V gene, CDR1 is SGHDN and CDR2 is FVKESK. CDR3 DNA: TGTGCCAGCAGCCCCCCGCCAGTCTCTGGAAACACCATATATTTT. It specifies CASSPPPVSGNTIYF.

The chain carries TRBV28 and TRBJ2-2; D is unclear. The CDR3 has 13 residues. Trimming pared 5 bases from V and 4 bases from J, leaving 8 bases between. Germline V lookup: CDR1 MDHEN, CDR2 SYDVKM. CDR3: CASSPDTTGELFF. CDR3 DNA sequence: TGTGCCAGCAGTCCTGACACCACCGGGGAGCTGTTTTTT. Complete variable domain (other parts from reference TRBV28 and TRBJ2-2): DVKVTQSSRYLVKRTGEKVFLECVQDMDHENMFWYRQDPGLGLRLIYFSYDVKMKEKGDIPEGYSVSREKKERFSLILESASTNQTSMYLCASSPDTTGELFFGEGSRLTVL.

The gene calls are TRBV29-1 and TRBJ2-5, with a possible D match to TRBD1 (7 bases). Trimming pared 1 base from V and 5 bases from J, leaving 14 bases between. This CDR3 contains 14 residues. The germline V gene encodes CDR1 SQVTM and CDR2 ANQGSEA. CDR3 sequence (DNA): TGCAGCGTTGAAGGGACGACAGGGAGGGAGACCCAGTACTTC. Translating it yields CSVEGTTGRETQYF.

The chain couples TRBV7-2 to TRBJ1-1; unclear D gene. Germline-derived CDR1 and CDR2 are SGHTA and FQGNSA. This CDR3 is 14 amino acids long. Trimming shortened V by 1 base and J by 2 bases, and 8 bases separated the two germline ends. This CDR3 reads CASSLGAGNTEAFF. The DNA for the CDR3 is TGTGCCAGCAGCTTAGGGGCCGGTAACACTGAAGCTTTCTTT.

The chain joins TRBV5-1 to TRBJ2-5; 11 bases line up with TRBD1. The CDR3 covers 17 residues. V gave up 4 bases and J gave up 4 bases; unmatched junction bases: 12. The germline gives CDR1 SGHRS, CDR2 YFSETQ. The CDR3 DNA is TGCGCCAGCAGCCGGAGGGGGGGGACAGGGGGGATAGAGACCCAGTACTTC. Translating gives CASSRRGGTGGIETQYF.

The CDR3 region has the DNA TGTGCCACCAGCAGAGAAGTGGGAGACAGGGGACGTCCAGATACGCAGTATTTT. It yields the protein CATSREVGDRGRPDTQYF. This sequence joins TRBV15 and TRBJ2-3, with 8 bases aligning to TRBD1. With V trimmed by 0 bases and J by 4 bases, 12 bases remained unmatched. The CDR3 extends over 18 amino acids. Germline V gene lookup returns CDR1 LNHNV and CDR2 YYDKDF (reference sequence).

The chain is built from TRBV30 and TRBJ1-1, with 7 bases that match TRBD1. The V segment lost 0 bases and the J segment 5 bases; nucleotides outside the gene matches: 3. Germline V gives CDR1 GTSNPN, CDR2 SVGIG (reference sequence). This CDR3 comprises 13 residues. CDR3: CAWSVGGRTEAFF. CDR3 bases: TGTGCCTGGAGTGTAGGGGGCCGGACTGAAGCTTTCTTT.

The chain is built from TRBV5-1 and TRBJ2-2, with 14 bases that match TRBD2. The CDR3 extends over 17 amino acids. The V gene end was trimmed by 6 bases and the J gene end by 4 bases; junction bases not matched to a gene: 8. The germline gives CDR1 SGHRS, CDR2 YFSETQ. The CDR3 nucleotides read TGCGCCAGCAAAGACGGGACTAGCGGGAGTGCCACCGGGGAGCTGTTTTTT. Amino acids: CASKDGTSGSATGELFF.

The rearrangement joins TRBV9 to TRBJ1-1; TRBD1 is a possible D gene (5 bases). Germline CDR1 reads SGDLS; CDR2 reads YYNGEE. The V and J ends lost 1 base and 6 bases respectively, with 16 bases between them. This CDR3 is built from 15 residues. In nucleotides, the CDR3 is TGTGCCAGCAGCGTATTGGTCAGGGCCGTACCTGAAGCTTTCTTT. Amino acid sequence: CASSVLVRAVPEAFF.

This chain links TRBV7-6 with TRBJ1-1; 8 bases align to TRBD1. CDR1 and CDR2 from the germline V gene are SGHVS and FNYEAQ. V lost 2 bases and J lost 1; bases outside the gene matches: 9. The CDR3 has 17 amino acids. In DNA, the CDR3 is TGTGCCAGCAGCTTATTGGGAACCGGGACAGGGAACACTGAAGCTTTCTTT. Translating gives CASSLLGTGTGNTEAFF.

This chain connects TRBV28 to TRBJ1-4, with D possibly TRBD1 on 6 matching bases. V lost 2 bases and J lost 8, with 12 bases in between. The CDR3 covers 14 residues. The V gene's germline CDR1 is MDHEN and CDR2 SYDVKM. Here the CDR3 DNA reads TGTGCCAGCAGTTTAGGGACATTAGGCGAAAAACTGTTTTTT. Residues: CASSLGTLGEKLFF.

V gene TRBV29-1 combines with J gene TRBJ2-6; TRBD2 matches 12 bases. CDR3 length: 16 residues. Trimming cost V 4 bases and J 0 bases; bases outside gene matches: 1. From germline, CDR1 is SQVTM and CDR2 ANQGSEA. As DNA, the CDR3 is TGCAGCGTTGCTAGCGGGAGGGCCTCTGGGGCCAACGTCCTGACTTTC. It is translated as CSVASGRASGANVLTF.

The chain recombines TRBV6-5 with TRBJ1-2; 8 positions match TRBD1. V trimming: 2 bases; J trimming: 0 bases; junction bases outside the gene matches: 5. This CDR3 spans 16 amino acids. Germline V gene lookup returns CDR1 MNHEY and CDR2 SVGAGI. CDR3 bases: TGTGCCAGCAGTTACGCAGGGGGCTCGTCTAACTATGGCTACACCTTC. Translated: CASSYAGGSSNYGYTF.

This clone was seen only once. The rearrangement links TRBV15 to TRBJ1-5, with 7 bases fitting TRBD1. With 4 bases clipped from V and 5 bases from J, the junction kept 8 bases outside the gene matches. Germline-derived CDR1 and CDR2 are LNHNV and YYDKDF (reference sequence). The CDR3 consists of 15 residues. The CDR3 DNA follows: TGTGCCACCAGCACTAACAGGGGTTGGGATCAGCCCCAGCATTTT. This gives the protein CATSTNRGWDQPQHF. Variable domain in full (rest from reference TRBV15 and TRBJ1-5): DAMVIQNPRYQVTQFGKPVTLSCSQTLNHNVMYWYQQKSSQAPKLLFHYYDKDFNNEADTPDNFQSRRPNTSFCFLDIRSPGLGDTAMYLCATSTNRGWDQPQHFGDGTRLSIL.

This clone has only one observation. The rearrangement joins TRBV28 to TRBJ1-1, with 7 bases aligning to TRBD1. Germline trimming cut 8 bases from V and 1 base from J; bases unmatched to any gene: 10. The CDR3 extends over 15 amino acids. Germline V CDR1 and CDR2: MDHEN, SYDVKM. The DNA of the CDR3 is TGTGCCAGCCGGGGTAGGGGACAGACGAACACTGAAGCTTTCTTT. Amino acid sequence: CASRGRGQTNTEAFF. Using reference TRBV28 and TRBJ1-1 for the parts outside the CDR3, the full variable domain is DVKVTQSSRYLVKRTGEKVFLECVQDMDHENMFWYRQDPGLGLRLIYFSYDVKMKEKGDIPEGYSVSREKKERFSLILESASTNQTSMYLCASRGRGQTNTEAFFGQGTRLTVV.

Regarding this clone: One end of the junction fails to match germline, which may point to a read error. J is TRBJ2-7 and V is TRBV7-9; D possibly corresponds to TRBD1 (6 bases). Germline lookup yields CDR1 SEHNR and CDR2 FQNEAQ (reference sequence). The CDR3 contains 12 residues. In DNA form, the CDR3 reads TGTGCCAGCAGCCCCTTTGGGGACAAATCGGATTTC. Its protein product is CASSPFGDKSDF.

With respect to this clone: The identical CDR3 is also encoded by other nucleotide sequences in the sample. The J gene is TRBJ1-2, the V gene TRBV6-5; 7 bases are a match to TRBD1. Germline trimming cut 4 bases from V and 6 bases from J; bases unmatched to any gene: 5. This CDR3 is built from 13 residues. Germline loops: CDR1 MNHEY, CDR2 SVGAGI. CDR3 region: CASSFGTVHGYTF. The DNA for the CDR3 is TGTGCCAGCAGTTTTGGGACAGTCCATGGCTACACCTTC.

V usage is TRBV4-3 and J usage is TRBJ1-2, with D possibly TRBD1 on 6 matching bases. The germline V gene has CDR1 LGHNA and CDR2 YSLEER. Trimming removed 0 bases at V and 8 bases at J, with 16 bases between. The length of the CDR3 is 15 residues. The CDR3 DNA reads TGCGCCAGCAGCCAAGATCTCGGGGGGGGGCTGGGCTACACCTTC. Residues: CASSQDLGGGLGYTF.

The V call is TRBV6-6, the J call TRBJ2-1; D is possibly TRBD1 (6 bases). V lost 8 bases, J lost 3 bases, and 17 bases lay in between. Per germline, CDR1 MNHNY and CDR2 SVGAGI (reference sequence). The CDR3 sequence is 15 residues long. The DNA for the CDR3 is TGTGCCAGCGGGTCAGGGGATTTCCTCTACAATGAGCAGTTCTTC. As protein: CASGSGDFLYNEQFF.

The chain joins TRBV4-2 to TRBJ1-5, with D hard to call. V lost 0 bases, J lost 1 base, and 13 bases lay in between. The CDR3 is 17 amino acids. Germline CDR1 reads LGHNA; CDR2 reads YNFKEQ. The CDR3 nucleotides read TGTGCCAGCAGCCAAGATCAGACGAGGGTAAGCAATCAGCCCCAGCATTTT. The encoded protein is CASSQDQTRVSNQPQHF.

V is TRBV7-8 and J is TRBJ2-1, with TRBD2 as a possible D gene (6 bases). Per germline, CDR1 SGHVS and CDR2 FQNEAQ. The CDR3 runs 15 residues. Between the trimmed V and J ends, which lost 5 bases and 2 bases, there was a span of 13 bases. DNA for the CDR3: TGTGCCAGCAGCCCGCGGGACGGAACCTACAATGAGCAGTTCTTC. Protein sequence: CASSPRDGTYNEQFF.

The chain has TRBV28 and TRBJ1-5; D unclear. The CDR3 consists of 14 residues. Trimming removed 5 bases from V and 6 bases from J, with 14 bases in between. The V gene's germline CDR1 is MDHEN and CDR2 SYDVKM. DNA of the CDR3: TGTGCCAGCAGTCCGCGTCGGGAAATTCAGCCCCAGCATTTT. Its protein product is CASSPRREIQPQHF.

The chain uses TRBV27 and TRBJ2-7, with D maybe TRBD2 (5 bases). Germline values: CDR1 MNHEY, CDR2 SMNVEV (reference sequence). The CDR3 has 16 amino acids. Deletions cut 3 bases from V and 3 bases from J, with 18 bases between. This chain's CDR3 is CASSFSQRGIIYEQYF. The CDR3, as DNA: TGTGCCAGCAGTTTTTCTCAGAGAGGGATCATCTACGAGCAGTACTTC.